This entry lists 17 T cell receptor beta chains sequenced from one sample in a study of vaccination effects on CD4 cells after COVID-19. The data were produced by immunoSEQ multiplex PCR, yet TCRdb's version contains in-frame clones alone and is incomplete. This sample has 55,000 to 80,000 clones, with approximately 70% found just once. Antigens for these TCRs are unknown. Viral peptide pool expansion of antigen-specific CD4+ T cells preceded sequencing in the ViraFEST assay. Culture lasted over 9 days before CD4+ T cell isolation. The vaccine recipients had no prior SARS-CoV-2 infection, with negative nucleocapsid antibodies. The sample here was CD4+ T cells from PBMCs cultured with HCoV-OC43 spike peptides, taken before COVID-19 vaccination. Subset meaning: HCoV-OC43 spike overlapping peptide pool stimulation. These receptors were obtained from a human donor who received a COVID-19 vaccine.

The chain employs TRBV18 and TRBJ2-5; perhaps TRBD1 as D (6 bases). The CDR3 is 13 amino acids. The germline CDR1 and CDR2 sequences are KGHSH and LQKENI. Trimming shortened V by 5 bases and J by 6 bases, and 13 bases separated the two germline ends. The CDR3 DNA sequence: TGTGCCAGCTCAACCCTGGACAGCCAGACCCAGTACTTC. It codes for CASSTLDSQTQYF. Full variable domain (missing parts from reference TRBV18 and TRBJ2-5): NAGVMQNPRHLVRRRGQEARLRCSPMKGHSHVYWYRQLPEEGLKFMVYLQKENIIDESGMPKERFSAEFPKEGPSILRIQQVVRGDSAAYFCASSTLDSQTQYFGPGTRLLVL.

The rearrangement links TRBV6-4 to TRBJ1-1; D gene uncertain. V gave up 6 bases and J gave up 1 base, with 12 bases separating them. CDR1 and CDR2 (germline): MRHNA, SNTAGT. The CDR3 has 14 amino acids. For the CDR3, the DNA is TGTGCCAGCAGCCCGTTTATGGGGAACACTGAAGCTTTCTTT. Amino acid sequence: CASSPFMGNTEAFF.

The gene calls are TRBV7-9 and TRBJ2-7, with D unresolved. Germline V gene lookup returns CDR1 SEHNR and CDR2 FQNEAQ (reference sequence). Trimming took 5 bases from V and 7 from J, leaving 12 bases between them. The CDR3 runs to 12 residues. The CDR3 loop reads CASSRVSGEQYV. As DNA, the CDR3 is TGTGCCAGCAGCCGTGTATCGGGTGAGCAGTACGTC.

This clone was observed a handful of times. CDR3 DNA: TGTGCCAGCAGCCCGCCGACAGGAACCTCCCATGAGCAGTTCTTC. Its protein is CASSPPTGTSHEQFF. This sequence joins TRBV5-4 and TRBJ2-1; possible D gene TRBD1, 6 bases. This CDR3 is built from 15 residues. V shed 4 bases and J shed 8 bases, with 19 bases lying between them. The V gene's germline CDR1 is SGHNT and CDR2 YYREEE (reference sequence).

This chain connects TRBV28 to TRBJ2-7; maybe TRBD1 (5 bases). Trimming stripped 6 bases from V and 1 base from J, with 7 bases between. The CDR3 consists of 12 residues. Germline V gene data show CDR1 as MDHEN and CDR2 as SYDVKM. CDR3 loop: CASRTGSYEQYV. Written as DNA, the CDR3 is TGTGCCAGCAGAACAGGTTCCTACGAGCAGTACGTC.

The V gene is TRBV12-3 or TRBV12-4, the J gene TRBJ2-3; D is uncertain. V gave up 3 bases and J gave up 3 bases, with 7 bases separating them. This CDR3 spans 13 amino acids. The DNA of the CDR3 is TGTGCCAGCAGTTTCCCAGGAACAGATACGCAGTATTTT. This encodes CASSFPGTDTQYF.

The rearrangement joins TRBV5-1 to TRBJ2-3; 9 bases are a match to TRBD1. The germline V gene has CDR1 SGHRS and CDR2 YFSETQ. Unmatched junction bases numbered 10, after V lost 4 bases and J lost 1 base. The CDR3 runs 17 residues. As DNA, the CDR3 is TGCGCCAGCAGCGACTCCGGGACAGGGTATCGCACAGATACGCAGTATTTT. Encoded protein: CASSDSGTGYRTDTQYF. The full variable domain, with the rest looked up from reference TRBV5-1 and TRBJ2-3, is KAGVTQTPRYLIKTRGQQVTLSCSPISGHRSVSWYQQTPGQGLQFLFEYFSETQRNKGNFPGRFSGRQFSNSRSEMNVSTLELGDSALYLCASSDSGTGYRTDTQYFGPGTRLTVL.

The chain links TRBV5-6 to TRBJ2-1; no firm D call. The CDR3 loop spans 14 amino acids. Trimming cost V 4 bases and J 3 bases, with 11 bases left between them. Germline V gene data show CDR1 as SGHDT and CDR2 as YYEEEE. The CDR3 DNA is TGTGCCAGCAGCACACGTCCCGTCTACAATGAGCAGTTCTTC. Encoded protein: CASSTRPVYNEQFF.

CDR3 sequence reads: CASSLGAEKLFF. CDR3 DNA: TGTGCCAGCAGCTTAGGGGCGGAAAAACTGTTTTTT. The rearrangement links TRBV7-8 to TRBJ1-4; no firm D call. The CDR3 covers 12 residues. The V gene's germline CDR1 is SGHVS and CDR2 FQNEAQ. Trimming pared 1 base from V and 8 bases from J, leaving 5 bases between.

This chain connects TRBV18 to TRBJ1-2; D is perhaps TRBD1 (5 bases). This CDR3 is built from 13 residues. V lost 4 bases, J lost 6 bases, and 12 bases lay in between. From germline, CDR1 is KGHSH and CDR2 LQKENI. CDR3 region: CASSLGTEDGYTF. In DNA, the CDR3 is TGTGCCAGCTCACTAGGGACGGAGGATGGCTACACCTTC. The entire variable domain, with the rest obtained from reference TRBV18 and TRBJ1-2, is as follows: NAGVMQNPRHLVRRRGQEARLRCSPMKGHSHVYWYRQLPEEGLKFMVYLQKENIIDESGMPKERFSAEFPKEGPSILRIQQVVRGDSAAYFCASSLGTEDGYTFGSGTRLTVV.

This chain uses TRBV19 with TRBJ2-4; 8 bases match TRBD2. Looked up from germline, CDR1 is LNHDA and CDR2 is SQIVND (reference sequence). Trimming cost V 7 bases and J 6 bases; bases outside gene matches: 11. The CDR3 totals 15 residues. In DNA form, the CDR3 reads TGTGCCAGTACCAAAGTTGCGGGGGGAGGAAACATTCAGTACTTC. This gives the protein CASTKVAGGGNIQYF.

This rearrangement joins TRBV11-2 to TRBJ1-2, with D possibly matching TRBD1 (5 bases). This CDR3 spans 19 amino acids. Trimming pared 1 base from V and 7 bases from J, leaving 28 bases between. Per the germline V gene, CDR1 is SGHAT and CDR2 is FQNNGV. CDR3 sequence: CASSLVGGRDGVLRVGYTF. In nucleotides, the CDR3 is TGTGCCAGCAGCTTAGTCGGGGGACGGGACGGCGTGCTAAGGGTTGGCTACACCTTC.

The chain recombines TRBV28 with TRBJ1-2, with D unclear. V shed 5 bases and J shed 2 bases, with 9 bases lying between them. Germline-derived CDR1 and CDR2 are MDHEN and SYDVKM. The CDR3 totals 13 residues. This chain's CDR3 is CASSKEFNYGYTF. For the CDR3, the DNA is TGTGCCAGCAGTAAGGAATTCAACTATGGCTACACCTTC.

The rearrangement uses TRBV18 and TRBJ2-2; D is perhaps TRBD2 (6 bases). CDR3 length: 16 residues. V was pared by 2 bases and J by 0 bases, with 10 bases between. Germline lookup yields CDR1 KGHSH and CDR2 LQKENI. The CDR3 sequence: CASSPIGGANTGELFF. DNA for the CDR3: TGTGCCAGCTCACCAATCGGCGGGGCGAACACCGGGGAGCTGTTTTTT.

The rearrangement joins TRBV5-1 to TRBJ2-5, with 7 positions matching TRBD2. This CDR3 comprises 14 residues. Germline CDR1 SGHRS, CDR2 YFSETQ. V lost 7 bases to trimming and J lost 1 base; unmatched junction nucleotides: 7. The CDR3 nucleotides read TGCGCCAGCTCCGGGGGGTACTCCCAAGAGACCCAGTACTTC. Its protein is CASSGGYSQETQYF.

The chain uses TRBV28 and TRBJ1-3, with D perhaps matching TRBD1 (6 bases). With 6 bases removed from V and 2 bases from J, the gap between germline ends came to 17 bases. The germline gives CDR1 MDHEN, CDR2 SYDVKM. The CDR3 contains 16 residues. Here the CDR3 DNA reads TGTGCCAGCAGCCCCTACGACAGGCCCACTGGAAACACCATATATTTT. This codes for CASSPYDRPTGNTIYF.

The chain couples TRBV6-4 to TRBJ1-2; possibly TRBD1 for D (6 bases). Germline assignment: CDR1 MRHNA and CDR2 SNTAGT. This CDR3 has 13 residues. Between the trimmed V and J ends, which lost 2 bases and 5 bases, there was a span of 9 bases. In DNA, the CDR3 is TGTGCCAGCAGTGACACAGGGTTATATGGCTACACCTTC. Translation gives CASSDTGLYGYTF.